The 6 T cell receptor beta chains listed next were all sequenced from one sample in a study of OX40 agonist ivuxolimab in advanced cancers. The protocol was immunoSEQ multiplex PCR, while the TCRdb copy is restricted to in-frame clones and leaves out a portion. This table has 77,000 or so clones, roughly 80% appearing once. Sequences were derived from CD4+ or CD8+ T cells sorted from blood, sampled in a trial of the OX40 agonist ivuxolimab. Receptors originate from an adult with an advanced solid tumor such as melanoma, head and neck, liver or kidney cancer.

The chain combines TRBV5-1 with TRBJ1-5, with D maybe TRBD1 (6 bases). Germline CDR1 SGHRS, CDR2 YFSETQ. The CDR3 has 13 residues. Trimming removed 3 bases at V and 3 bases at J, with 7 bases between. The CDR3 loop reads CASSSGDNQPQHF. CDR3 sequence (DNA): TGCGCCAGCAGCTCAGGGGACAATCAGCCCCAGCATTTT.

The CDR3 DNA follows: TGTGCCAGCACGCTGGCGAGGGTTCAGGAGCAGTACTTC. Protein: CASTLARVQEQYF. V usage is TRBV2 and J usage is TRBJ2-7, with D tentatively TRBD2 (5 bases). The CDR3 runs 13 residues. Germline V lookup: CDR1 SNHLY, CDR2 FYNNEI. V gave up 7 bases and J gave up 7 bases, with 17 bases separating them.

The chain has TRBV5-1 and TRBJ1-5; D not resolved. Germline V gene data show CDR1 as SGHRS and CDR2 as YFSETQ. The germline V and J ends were trimmed by 0 bases and 7 bases, with 8 bases remaining between them. The CDR3 spans 13 residues. The CDR3 spells CASSLDVGQPQHF. The CDR3 nucleotides read TGCGCCAGCAGCTTGGACGTAGGACAGCCCCAGCATTTT. Based on the CDR3 plus reference TRBV5-1 and TRBJ1-5, the full variable domain is KAGVTQTPRYLIKTRGQQVTLSCSPISGHRSVSWYQQTPGQGLQFLFEYFSETQRNKGNFPGRFSGRQFSNSRSEMNVSTLELGDSALYLCASSLDVGQPQHFGDGTRLSIL.

The chain joins TRBV28 to TRBJ2-5; 12 bases match TRBD1. The CDR3 covers 16 residues. V dropped 5 bases and J dropped 5; count of bases not matched to a gene: 9. Germline CDR1 reads MDHEN; CDR2 reads SYDVKM. This CDR3 reads CASSQGGTGGRETQYF. In nucleotides, the CDR3 is TGTGCCAGCAGTCAAGGTGGGACAGGGGGCAGGGAGACCCAGTACTTC.

J is TRBJ1-2 and V is TRBV5-5, with D maybe TRBD1 (5 bases). The V end lost 2 bases, the J end lost 6 bases, and 14 bases lay between the germline ends. The CDR3 runs to 14 residues. Germline V CDR1 and CDR2: SGHKS, YYEKEE (reference sequence). CDR3 amino acids: CASSLQAAGHGYTF. The CDR3, as DNA: TGTGCCAGCAGCTTACAGGCGGCGGGGCATGGCTACACCTTC.

The V and J genes are TRBV5-1 and TRBJ2-1; 12 positions match TRBD2. Germline V CDR1 and CDR2: SGHRS, YFSETQ. The CDR3 loop spans 16 amino acids. Trimming removed 3 bases from V and 7 bases from J; junction bases left unmatched: 8. CDR3 nucleotides: TGCGCCAGCAGCTCCCTAGCGGGAGGGTCGGGGAATGAGCAGTTCTTC. This encodes CASSSLAGGSGNEQFF.